This TCR beta chain originates from a study of OX40 agonist ivuxolimab in advanced cancers. Germline V lookup: CDR1 SEHNR, CDR2 FQNEAQ (reference sequence). Trimming pared 1 base from V and 2 bases from J, leaving 9 bases between. CDR3 length: 15 residues. In regard to this clone: Its antigen remains unknown.

Broader study findings: Blood T cells, both CD4+ and CD8+, expanded clonally by week 6 at 0.1 to 3.0 mg/kg. In CD8+ T cells, expanded clones were on average more numerous than in CD4+.

Libraries were prepared by immunoSEQ multiplex PCR; TCRdb keeps only in-frame clonotypes and omits some of them. The sample has more than 75,000 clones; 86% are singletons. The sequence came from an adult with an advanced solid tumor such as melanoma, head and neck, liver or kidney cancer. The sequencing here drew on CD4+ or CD8+ T cells sorted from blood, taken in a trial of the OX40 agonist ivuxolimab. The rearrangement links TRBV7-9 to TRBJ1-5, with D possibly TRBD1 on 5 matching bases. CDR3 sequence (DNA): TGTGCCAGCAGCTTAGAGGGGAGCGGCAATCAGCCCCAGCATTTT. Its translation is CASSLEGSGNQPQHF.